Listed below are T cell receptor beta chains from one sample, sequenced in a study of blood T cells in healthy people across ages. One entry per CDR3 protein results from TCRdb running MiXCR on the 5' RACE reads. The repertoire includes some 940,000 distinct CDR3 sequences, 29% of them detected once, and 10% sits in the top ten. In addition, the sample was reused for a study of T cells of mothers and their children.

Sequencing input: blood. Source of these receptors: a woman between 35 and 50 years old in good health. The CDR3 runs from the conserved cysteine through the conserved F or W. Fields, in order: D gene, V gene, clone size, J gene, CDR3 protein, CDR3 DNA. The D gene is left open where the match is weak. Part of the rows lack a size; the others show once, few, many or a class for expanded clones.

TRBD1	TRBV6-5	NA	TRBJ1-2	CASSYSTGAYGYTF	TGTGCCAGCAGTTACTCGACAGGGGCTTATGGCTACACCTTC
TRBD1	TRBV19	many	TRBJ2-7	CASSPGQVFLEQYF	TGTGCCAGTAGTCCGGGACAGGTGTTTCTCGAGCAGTACTTC
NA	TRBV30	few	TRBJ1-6	CAWSVGSLGSPLHF	TGTGCCTGGAGTGTCGGGAGTTTAGGCTCACCCCTCCACTTT
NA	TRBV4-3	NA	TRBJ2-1	CASSQDRPDVTQFF	TGCGCCAGCAGCCAAGATCGTCCAGACGTAACCCAGTTCTTC
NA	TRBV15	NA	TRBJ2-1	CATSREGNEQFF	TGTGCCACCAGCAGAGAGGGAAATGAGCAGTTCTTC
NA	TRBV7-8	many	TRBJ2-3	CASSPWVLARSDTQYF	TGTGCCAGCAGCCCCTGGGTTCTAGCGAGGTCGGATACGCAGTATTTT
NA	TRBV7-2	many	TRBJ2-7	CASSFQGNAYEQYF	TGTGCCAGCAGCTTCCAAGGAAACGCCTACGAGCAGTACTTC
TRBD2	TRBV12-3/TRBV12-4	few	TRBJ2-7	CANMLSGGYNEQYF	TGTGCCAACATGTTAAGCGGGGGGTACAATGAGCAGTACTTC
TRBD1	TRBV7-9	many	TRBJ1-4	CASSRPQQGSGEKLFF	TGTGCCAGCAGCCGACCTCAACAGGGGAGTGGTGAAAAACTGTTTTTT
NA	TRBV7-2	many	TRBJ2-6	CASSPAGAPGANVLTF	TGTGCCAGCAGCCCAGCCGGGGCCCCTGGGGCCAACGTCCTGACTTTC
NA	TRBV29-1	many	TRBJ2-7	CSVDLGTYEQYF	TGCAGCGTTGATCTGGGGACCTACGAGCAGTACTTC
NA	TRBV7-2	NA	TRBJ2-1	CASSPRLLSGNEQFF	TGTGCCAGCAGCCCGCGTCTCCTCTCTGGAAATGAGCAGTTCTTC
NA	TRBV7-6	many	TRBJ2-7	CASSQNTGYEQYF	TGTGCCAGCAGCCAAAATACAGGGTACGAGCAGTACTTC
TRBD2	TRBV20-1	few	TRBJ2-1	CSARIGRSSYNEQFF	TGCAGTGCTAGAATCGGGAGGAGCTCCTACAATGAGCAGTTCTTC
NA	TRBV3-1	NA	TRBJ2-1	CASSERRVSEQFF	TGTGCCAGCAGCGAACGGAGGGTAAGTGAGCAGTTCTTC
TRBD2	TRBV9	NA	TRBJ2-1	CASSVAAGGYNEQFF	TGTGCCAGCAGCGTAGCGGCGGGGGGTTACAATGAGCAGTTCTTC
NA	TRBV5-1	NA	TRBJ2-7	CASSLGASASYEQYF	TGCGCCAGCAGCTTGGGTGCATCCGCCTCCTACGAGCAGTACTTC
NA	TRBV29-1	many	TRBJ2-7	CSVSRPNGYEQYF	TGCAGCGTTTCGAGGCCAAACGGCTACGAGCAGTACTTC
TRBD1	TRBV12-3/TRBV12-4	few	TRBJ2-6	CASSTRLGGQGSSGANVLTF	TGTGCCAGCAGTACGAGGTTGGGTGGACAGGGATCCTCTGGGGCCAACGTCCTGACTTTC
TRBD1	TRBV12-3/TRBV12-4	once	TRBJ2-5	CASSFREGGNQPQYF	TGTGCCAGCAGTTTCCGGGAAGGGGGCAATCAGCCCCAGTACTTC
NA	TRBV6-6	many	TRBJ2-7	CASSYSQWYSYEQYF	TGTGCCAGCAGTTACTCTCAGTGGTACTCCTACGAGCAGTACTTC
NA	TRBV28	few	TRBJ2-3	CASGGASSTDTQYF	TGTGCCAGCGGAGGGGCCTCTAGCACAGATACGCAGTATTTT
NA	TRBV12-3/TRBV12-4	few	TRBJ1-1	CASSLYGANTEAFF	TGTGCCAGCAGTTTATACGGCGCGAACACTGAAGCTTTCTTT
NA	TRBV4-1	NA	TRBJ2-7	CASSHHQGYEQYF	TGCGCCAGCAGCCATCATCAGGGGTACGAGCAGTACTTC
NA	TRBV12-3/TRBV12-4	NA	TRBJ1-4	CASSPLMDEKLFF	TGTGCCAGCAGTCCCCTTATGGATGAAAAACTGTTTTTT
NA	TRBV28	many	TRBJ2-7	CASSFGNGRQYF	NA
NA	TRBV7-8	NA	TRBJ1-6	CASTWEARGGSPLHF	TGTGCCAGCACCTGGGAGGCCAGGGGAGGATCACCCCTCCACTTT
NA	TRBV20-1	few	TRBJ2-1	CSARGTFHTYNEQFF	TGCAGTGCCAGAGGGACTTTTCACACCTACAATGAGCAGTTCTTC
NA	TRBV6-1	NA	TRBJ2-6	CASSVASGSGANVLTF	TGTGCCAGCAGTGTAGCCTCAGGGTCCGGGGCCAACGTCCTGACTTTC
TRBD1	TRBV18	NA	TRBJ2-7	CASSQNNRGPYEQYF	TGTGCCAGCTCACAGAACAACAGGGGGCCTTACGAGCAGTACTTC
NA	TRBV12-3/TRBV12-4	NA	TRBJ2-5	CASSLGGQGVTQETQYF	TGTGCCAGCAGCCTCGGCGGGCAGGGTGTTACCCAAGAGACCCAGTACTTC
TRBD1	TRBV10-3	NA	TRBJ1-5	CAISGGGDQPQHF	TGTGCCATCAGTGGAGGGGGCGATCAGCCCCAGCATTTT
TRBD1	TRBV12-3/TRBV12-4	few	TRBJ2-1	CASHRDRGDEQFF	TGTGCCAGCCACCGGGACAGAGGTGATGAGCAGTTCTTC
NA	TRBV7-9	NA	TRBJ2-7	CASSLTNRDPAYEQYF	TGTGCCAGCAGTCTTACTAACCGGGACCCTGCCTACGAGCAGTACTTC
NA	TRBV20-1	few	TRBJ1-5	CSAPGGSNQPQHF	TGCAGTGCCCCTGGCGGCAGCAATCAGCCCCAGCATTTT
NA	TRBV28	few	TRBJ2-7	CASSPQGNPYEQYF	TGTGCCAGCAGTCCACAGGGAAATCCCTACGAGCAGTACTTC
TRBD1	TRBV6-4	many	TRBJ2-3	CASSLQGADPVDTQYF	TGTGCCAGCAGTTTACAGGGGGCCGATCCCGTGGATACGCAGTATTTT
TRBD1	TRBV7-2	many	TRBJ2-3	CASSQQSPGQGDTQYF	TGTGCCAGCAGCCAACAATCTCCGGGACAGGGGGATACGCAGTATTTT
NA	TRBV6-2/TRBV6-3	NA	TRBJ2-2	CASSSTWGGELFF	TGTGCCAGCAGTTCAACCTGGGGCGGGGAGCTGTTTTTT
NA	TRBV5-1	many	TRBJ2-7	CASSRDLASSYEQYF	TGCGCCAGCAGTAGAGACTTGGCGAGCTCCTACGAGCAGTACTTC